The 6 T cell receptor beta chains given below trace back to one sample, sequenced in a study of blood T cell repertoires in COVID-19. Clones were read by immunoSEQ multiplex PCR, and TCRdb kept only the in-frame ones, dropping some. This sample has some 220,000 clones, with 65% to 90% found just once. What was sequenced was peripheral blood. Receptors were obtained from an older woman with COVID-19, enrolled during active disease.

The chain carries TRBV18 and TRBJ1-1, with no clear D. Germline-derived CDR1 and CDR2 are KGHSH and LQKENI. The CDR3 length is 16 residues. V shed 8 bases and J shed 1 base, with 20 bases lying between them. CDR3 protein: CASTSLPDIKNTEAFF. CDR3 nucleotide sequence: TGTGCCAGCACGTCACTTCCTGACATTAAGAACACTGAAGCTTTCTTT.

V and J are TRBV7-8 and TRBJ2-2, with D unresolved. In germline, CDR1 is SGHVS, CDR2 FQNEAQ. The V and J ends lost 4 bases and 8 bases respectively, with 17 bases between them. This CDR3 region has 15 residues. The chain's CDR3 is CASSSARVASGELFF. Here the CDR3 DNA reads TGTGCCAGCAGCTCAGCCCGGGTAGCTTCGGGGGAGCTGTTTTTT.

The chain combines TRBV6-2 or TRBV6-3 with TRBJ2-1; TRBD2 matches at 7 bases. CDR3 length: 16 residues. V shed 4 bases and J 7 bases; nucleotides not matched to a gene: 13. Germline CDR1 reads MNHEY; CDR2 reads SVGEGT. CDR3 DNA sequence: TGTGCCAGCAGTTCCCCGTCTAGCGGACCTGGTAATGAGCAGTTCTTC. Protein: CASSSPSSGPGNEQFF.

This chain joins TRBV5-4 and TRBJ1-5; the match to TRBD1 covers 9 bases. The CDR3 extends over 15 amino acids. With V trimmed by 4 bases and J by 2 bases, 4 bases remained unmatched. Germline CDR1 and CDR2: SGHNT and YYREEE (reference sequence). The CDR3 DNA follows: TGTGCCAGCAGCAGGACAGGGGACGGCAATCAGCCCCAGCATTTT. The encoded protein is CASSRTGDGNQPQHF.

This chain connects TRBV14 to TRBJ2-1; 9 bases line up with TRBD2. With V trimmed by 4 bases and J by 8 bases, 6 bases remained unmatched. CDR3 length equals 14 residues. CDR1 and CDR2 (germline): SGHDN, FVKESK. CDR3 DNA sequence: TGTGCCAGCAGCCGCCTAGCGGGATTGTATGAGCAGTTCTTC. Its translation is CASSRLAGLYEQFF.

This sequence joins TRBV3-1 (or the pseudogene TRBV3-2) and TRBJ1-1; no clear D. In germline, CDR1 is LGHDT, CDR2 YNNKEL (reference sequence). Trimming shortened V by 4 bases and J by 5 bases, and 17 bases separated the two germline ends. CDR3 length: 15 amino acids. As DNA, the CDR3 is TGTGCCAGCAGCCCTTACATGGTCGCAGGTACTGAAGCTTTCTTT. The encoded protein is CASSPYMVAGTEAFF.